Presented here are 13 T cell receptor beta chains from one specimen sequenced in a study of T-cell reconstitution after alpha-beta-depleted transplantation in children. The TCRbeta library incorporated unique molecular identifiers. TCRdb passed the PCR reads through MiXCR, listing each CDR3 protein once. The sample carries about 500,000 distinct CDR3 sequences, less than 35% recorded once. The material was PBMCs from the stem cell graft donor, obtained from the stem cell graft. The receptors derive from a human donor who donated a stem cell graft to a child with aplastic anemia.

This chain joins TRBV18 and TRBJ2-7; 8 bases map to TRBD1. The germline V gene encodes CDR1 KGHSH and CDR2 LQKENI. V shed 4 bases and J 4 bases; nucleotides not matched to a gene: 6. The CDR3 covers 14 residues. The CDR3 region has the DNA TGTGCCAGCTCACTCGGGACAGGAGGTTACGAGCAGTACGTC. This codes for CASSLGTGGYEQYV.

V gene TRBV4-3 combines with J gene TRBJ2-5; D uncertain. The germline gives CDR1 LGHNA, CDR2 YSLEER. The CDR3 totals 14 residues. The germline V and J ends were trimmed by 1 base and 2 bases, with 8 bases remaining between them. CDR3 DNA sequence: TGCGCCAGCAGCCAAGGATGGCAGCAAGAGACCCAGTACTTC. It yields the protein CASSQGWQQETQYF.

The gene calls are TRBV12-3 or TRBV12-4 and TRBJ2-1; maybe TRBD2 (6 bases). Trimming cost V 6 bases and J 4 bases, with 10 bases left between them. CDR3 length equals 13 residues. The CDR3 DNA sequence: TGTGCCAGCAGCCGGGAGAATTACAATGAGCAGTTCTTC. Residues: CASSRENYNEQFF.

The gene calls are TRBV10-2 and TRBJ2-7, with 7 bases fitting TRBD2. Per the germline V gene, CDR1 is WSHSY and CDR2 is SAAADI. CDR3 length: 14 amino acids. J was trimmed by 2 bases and V by 3 bases; bases with no gene match: 4. DNA of the CDR3: TGCGCCAGCAGTGATGGTCTAGCGGCCTACGAGCAGTACGTC. Protein sequence: CASSDGLAAYEQYV.

The chain recombines TRBV11-2 with TRBJ1-1, with 11 positions matching TRBD1. The CDR3 contains 19 residues. The junction had 14 bases not matched to a gene; V was cut back by 5 bases and J by 0 bases. Germline CDR1 is SGHAT and CDR2 is FQNNGV. CDR3 DNA: TGTGCCAGCAGCCCGCGCCGGGACAGGGGGGGATTTATGAACACTGAAGCTTTCTTT. Translated: CASSPRRDRGGFMNTEAFF.

The rearrangement joins TRBV7-2 to TRBJ2-5; a weak D match, TRBD1 (5 bases). The CDR3 is 12 amino acids. V lost 8 bases to trimming and J lost 1 base, with 8 bases between them. Germline V gene sequence: CDR1 SGHTA, CDR2 FQGNSA. CDR3 DNA: TGTGCCAGCGGGGCAGTCCAAGAGACCCAGTACTTC. It yields the protein CASGAVQETQYF.

The chain links TRBV7-8 to TRBJ2-7; D tentatively reads TRBD1 or TRBD2 (7 bases each). Germline CDR1 reads SGHVS; CDR2 reads FQNEAQ. V lost 5 bases and J lost 7, with 21 bases in between. CDR3 size: 15 residues. The CDR3 spells CASSLGGGGLSEQYV. CDR3 DNA: TGTGCCAGCAGCCTGGGAGGGGGCGGACTATCAGAGCAGTACGTC.

The gene calls are TRBV4-3 and TRBJ1-5; perhaps TRBD1 as D (5 bases). Germline V gene data show CDR1 as LGHNA and CDR2 as YSLEER. CDR3 length: 15 amino acids. Trimming left V 0 bases short and J 4 bases short, with 10 bases between. The CDR3 is CASSQEGGANQPQHF. CDR3 in DNA: TGCGCCAGCAGCCAAGAAGGTGGGGCGAATCAGCCCCAGCATTTT.

This clonotype has just a few counts. The chain recombines TRBV20-1 with TRBJ2-5; TRBD1 matches at 9 bases. The CDR3 has 15 residues. Trimming removed 2 bases from V and 5 bases from J; junction bases left unmatched: 9. Germline-derived CDR1 and CDR2 are DFQATT and SNEGSKA (reference sequence). The CDR3 coding sequence is TGCAGTGCTAGATCACGGACAGGGGCAGGGGAGACCCAGTACTTC. It is translated as CSARSRTGAGETQYF.

This clonotype was observed a few times. The chain is built from TRBV12-3 or TRBV12-4 and TRBJ1-5; TRBD1 aligns across 7 bases. The CDR3 spans 14 residues. Trimming took 6 bases from V and 2 from J; bases not matched to a gene: 4. The CDR3 nucleotides read TGTGCCAGCAGCAAAGACAGGGGCAATCAGCCCCAGCATTTT. It translates to CASSKDRGNQPQHF.

This clonotype turned up a few times. V and J are TRBV6-6 and TRBJ2-6; TRBD2 agrees at 8 bases. J gave up 0 bases and V 5 bases, and 21 bases lay outside the gene matches. The CDR3 consists of 22 residues. Per germline, CDR1 MNHNY and CDR2 SVGAGI (reference sequence). The CDR3 region has the DNA TGTGCCAGCAGTCCTGACCGGGAGGGAAATCCTCGGGCGAGCTCTGGGGCCAACGTCCTGACTTTC. Its protein is CASSPDREGNPRASSGANVLTF.

This clonotype was counted between two and nine times. The CDR3: CATSAPSGRGEQFF. The CDR3 nucleotides are TGTGCCACCAGTGCTCCTAGCGGGAGGGGTGAGCAGTTCTTC. The chain links TRBV24-1 to TRBJ2-1; 12 bases are shared with TRBD2. CDR1 and CDR2 from the germline V gene are KGHDR and SFDVKD. The V segment lost 5 bases and the J segment 9 bases; nucleotides outside the gene matches: 4. The length of the CDR3 is 14 residues.

As to this clonotype: One end of the junction is discordant with germline, which a read error may explain. The V and J genes are TRBV7-8 and TRBJ2-7, with D tentatively TRBD1 (5 bases). Germline loops: CDR1 SGHVS, CDR2 FQNEAQ. The CDR3 runs 12 residues. Here the CDR3 DNA reads TGTGCCAGCAGCTTAGAAAAGCAGGGCGCCAATTTC. Translating it yields CASSLEKQGANF. Full variable domain (remainder filled in from reference TRBV7-8 and TRBJ2-7): GAGVSQSPRYKVAKRGQDVALRCDPISGHVSLFWYQQALGQGPEFLTYFQNEAQLDKSGLPSDRFFAERPEGSVSTLKIQRTQQEDSAVYLCASSLEKQGANFGPGTRLTVT.